Presented here are 9 T cell receptor beta chains from one specimen sequenced in a study of T cells after yellow fever vaccination (dated by TCRdb to 2018 to 2020). The library was built by means of 5' RACE. The run used an Illumina HiSeq 2500. In TCRdb, the public reads were trimmed at Q25 with fastp and aligned with MiXCR, with productive beta chains retained. Duplicate CDR3 protein sequences are folded into a single record with the most common DNA and genes. The sample profile shows hundreds of thousands of distinct CDR3 sequences; 9% to 15% of them were found once. Of the sample, more than 12% falls within the top ten clones. Taken with the paper, the label for treatment or condition translates to: live attenuated yellow fever vaccine strain. The source was PBMCs, collected on the day of the yellow fever booster vaccination. The receptors derive from a man aged 30 to 39 who received the YFV17D yellow fever vaccine.

The genes are TRBV5-1 and TRBJ1-1, with TRBD1 matching over 9 bases. There are 14 residues in the CDR3. Germline V CDR1 and CDR2: SGHRS, YFSETQ. Trimming removed 3 bases from V and 6 bases from J; junction bases left unmatched: 6. CDR3 amino acids: CASSYGQGKAEAFF. The CDR3 nucleotides are TGCGCCAGCAGCTATGGACAGGGGAAAGCTGAAGCTTTCTTT.

This clonotype was detected a few times. This chain links TRBV10-3 with TRBJ2-1; no clear D gene. Germline V gene lookup returns CDR1 ENHRY and CDR2 SYGVKD. The CDR3 is 16 amino acids. V was shortened by 5 bases and J by 0 bases, with 14 bases between the two germline ends. CDR3 region: CAISPLGQSSYNEQFF. As DNA, the CDR3 is TGTGCCATCAGTCCCCTTGGGCAGAGCTCCTACAATGAGCAGTTCTTC.

V is TRBV7-3 and J is TRBJ1-1; possibly TRBD1 for D (5 bases). This CDR3 is 17 amino acids long. Germline V gene data show CDR1 as SGHTA and CDR2 as FQGTGA. The V and J ends lost 5 bases and 4 bases respectively, with 23 bases between them. The CDR3 DNA follows: TGTGCCAGCAGCCCTATAGCGGGGGAAAAGGAAGGCACTGAAGCTTTCTTT. It yields the protein CASSPIAGEKEGTEAFF.

The rearrangement joins TRBV7-9 to TRBJ2-1, with unresolved D. The V end lost 5 bases, the J end lost 5 bases, and 16 bases lay between the germline ends. The germline V gene has CDR1 SEHNR and CDR2 FQNEAQ (reference sequence). The CDR3 covers 15 residues. The DNA for the CDR3 is TGTGCCAGCAGCCCAGTGGAACAGAAGCACAATGAGCAGTTCTTC. It is translated as CASSPVEQKHNEQFF. The entire variable domain, with the rest obtained from reference TRBV7-9 and TRBJ2-1, is as follows: DTGVSQNPRHKITKRGQNVTFRCDPISEHNRLYWYRQTLGQGPEFLTYFQNEAQLEKSRLLSDRFSAERPKGSFSTLEIQRTEQGDSAMYLCASSPVEQKHNEQFFGPGTRLTVL.

This clonotype was seen a few times. This chain links TRBV29-1 with TRBJ1-3; D uncertain. This CDR3 spans 11 amino acids. The V gene lost 2 bases and the J gene lost 4 bases, with 3 bases spanning the gap. Germline V CDR1 and CDR2: SQVTM, ANQGSEA. This CDR3 is CSVESGNTIYF. CDR3 in DNA: TGCAGCGTTGAATCCGGAAACACCATATATTTT.

The rearrangement links TRBV20-1 to TRBJ1-5; D call uncertain. Germline values: CDR1 DFQATT, CDR2 SNEGSKA (reference sequence). The CDR3 covers 12 residues. The V gene lost 7 bases and the J gene lost 0 bases, with 7 bases spanning the gap. DNA of the CDR3: TGCAGTGGCGGAAATAGCAATCAGCCCCAGCATTTT. Translating gives CSGGNSNQPQHF.

This clonotype has a handful of counts. The rearrangement uses TRBV5-4 and TRBJ2-1; possibly TRBD1 for D (6 bases). Germline-derived CDR1 and CDR2 are SGHNT and YYREEE (reference sequence). The CDR3 contains 15 residues. V was shortened by 8 bases and J by 0 bases, with 15 bases between the two germline ends. The CDR3 reads CASSRRGSSYNEQFF. CDR3 DNA: TGTGCCAGTTCCCGCAGGGGTAGCTCCTACAATGAGCAGTTCTTC.

This clonotype was observed a handful of times. This rearrangement joins TRBV28 to TRBJ2-7, with a tentative D call TRBD1 (6 bases). Germline V gene lookup returns CDR1 MDHEN and CDR2 SYDVKM. Trimming took 4 bases from V and 7 from J, leaving 14 bases between them. This CDR3 region has 13 residues. The CDR3 nucleotides are TGTGCCAGCAGTTCTCAGGGGAATCTTGAGCAGTACTTC. Encoded protein: CASSSQGNLEQYF.

V usage is TRBV5-1 and J usage is TRBJ2-1; 11 bases line up with TRBD2. The CDR3 is 16 residues long. From germline, CDR1 is SGHRS and CDR2 YFSETQ. The trim removed 0 bases at V and 7 bases at J, leaving 6 bases unmatched. CDR3 DNA: TGCGCCAGCAGCTTGGAAGGTAGCGGGAGGGGGAATGAGCAGTTCTTC. It translates to CASSLEGSGRGNEQFF.